The 9 T cell receptor beta chains in this list originate from one sample, sequenced in a study of T cell repertoires in cytomegalovirus infection. TCRdb itself ran the reads through MiXCR, one entry per CDR3 protein. Found here are approximately 500,000 distinct CDR3 sequences, 15% to 20% of them singletons; the top ten hold roughly a quarter. Sequenced input: CD8+ T cells from PBMCs. These receptors all stem from a human donor in good health (CMV status not recorded). Some clones in this sample may be carry-over from other donors' samples.

In its sample, this clonotype was seen many times. The chain couples TRBV28 to TRBJ2-3, with 7 bases aligning to TRBD2. Germline loops: CDR1 MDHEN, CDR2 SYDVKM. J gave up 6 bases and V 2 bases, and 5 bases lay outside the gene matches. The CDR3 runs 14 residues. For the CDR3, the DNA is TGTGCCAGCAGTTTAGATGGGGAGGGCGATACGCAGTATTTT. This translates into CASSLDGEGDTQYF.

This clonotype showed up many times. The chain is built from TRBV5-4 and TRBJ2-2; 7 positions agree with TRBD1. V was pared by 0 bases and J by 0 bases, with 14 bases of the junction left unmatched. The CDR3 covers 20 residues. Germline V gives CDR1 SGHNT, CDR2 YYREEE (reference sequence). DNA of the CDR3: TGTGCCAGCAGCTTGGCCCCGGGACAGCACATGTTCGCGAACACCGGGGAGCTGTTTTTT. Its translation: CASSLAPGQHMFANTGELFF. The full variable domain, completed using reference TRBV5-4 and TRBJ2-2, is ETGVTQSPTHLIKTRGQQVTLRCSSQSGHNTVSWYQQALGQGPQFIFQYYREEENGRGNFPPRFSGLQFPNYSSELNVNALELDDSALYLCASSLAPGQHMFANTGELFFGEGSRLTVL.

Ten or more counts support this clonotype. V gene TRBV12-3 or TRBV12-4 combines with J gene TRBJ2-7, with D hard to call. The CDR3 spans 11 residues. Trimming pared 8 bases from V and 2 bases from J, leaving 7 bases between. For the CDR3, the DNA is TGTGCCAGCGGTAGGACCTACGAGCAGTACTTC. Protein product: CASGRTYEQYF.

This clonotype was seen a few times. The chain recombines TRBV15 with TRBJ2-7; D not certain. CDR1 is LNHNV, CDR2 YYDKDF, per germline (reference sequence). V dropped 0 bases and J dropped 0 bases, with 9 bases sitting between them. The CDR3 has 15 residues. The CDR3 DNA is TGTGCCACCAGCAGAGATAGCACAGCCTCCTACGAGCAGTACTTC. This codes for CATSRDSTASYEQYF.

V and J are TRBV7-9 and TRBJ2-1, with a tentative D call TRBD2 (5 bases). CDR3 length: 18 amino acids. The germline gives CDR1 SEHNR, CDR2 FQNEAQ (reference sequence). With 1 base removed from V and 0 bases from J, the gap between germline ends came to 16 bases. The DNA of the CDR3 is TGTGCCAGCAGCTTAGAGCGGATGACCTCGAGCTCCTACAATGAGCAGTTCTTC. It codes for CASSLERMTSSSYNEQFF. Drawing the rest from reference TRBV7-9 and TRBJ2-1, the complete variable domain is DTGVSQNPRHKITKRGQNVTFRCDPISEHNRLYWYRQTLGQGPEFLTYFQNEAQLEKSRLLSDRFSAERPKGSFSTLEIQRTEQGDSAMYLCASSLERMTSSSYNEQFFGPGTRLTVL.

The chain uses TRBV19 and TRBJ1-5, with D maybe TRBD1 (5 bases). The CDR3 contains 15 residues. CDR1 and CDR2 from the germline V gene are LNHDA and SQIVND (reference sequence). Trimming cost V 5 bases and J 7 bases, with 18 bases left between them. CDR3 coding DNA: TGTGCCAGTAGTCTAGGATGGCTAGAGGGGCAGCCCCAGCATTTT. Protein product: CASSLGWLEGQPQHF.

Ten or more counts support this clonotype. This chain joins TRBV7-6 and TRBJ2-3; tentative D call: TRBD2 (6 bases). Germline-derived CDR1 and CDR2 are SGHVS and FNYEAQ. There are 15 residues in the CDR3. The V and J ends lost 6 bases and 1 base respectively, with 14 bases between them. CDR3 region: CASSPRTGGTDTQYF. In nucleotides, the CDR3 is TGTGCCAGCAGTCCACGTACGGGGGGCACAGATACGCAGTATTTT.

This chain connects TRBV10-3 to TRBJ1-2; TRBD1 agrees at 8 bases. Germline V gene data show CDR1 as ENHRY and CDR2 as SYGVKD. Trimming cost V 2 bases and J 6 bases; bases outside gene matches: 11. CDR3 length equals 16 residues. Here the CDR3 reads CAISEADRGWLDGYTF. The CDR3 DNA reads TGTGCCATCAGTGAGGCCGACAGGGGATGGTTAGATGGCTACACCTTC.

This clonotype was recorded many times. The chain uses TRBV7-3 and TRBJ2-3; D assignment may be TRBD1 or TRBD2 (6 bases each). The CDR3 consists of 17 residues. Germline loops: CDR1 SGHTA, CDR2 FQGTGA. V dropped 4 bases and J dropped 1 base, with 18 bases sitting between them. The CDR3 sequence: CASSSPGAADRTDTQYF. Here the CDR3 DNA reads TGTGCCAGCAGCTCCCCGGGGGCGGCGGACCGCACAGATACGCAGTATTTT.